Below are 14 T cell receptor beta chains sequenced from a single sample in a study of regulatory T cells in long-lasting Graves disease. The time point: newly diagnosed GD, antithyroid drugs for less than 3 months. TCR sequences were obtained from RNA taken from PBMCs. Construction of the TCR beta libraries employed iRepertoire HTBI primers in conjunction with Arm-PCR of CDR3 regions. TCRdb re-called the multiplex PCR reads with MiXCR, one entry per CDR3 protein. Here the sample spans roughly 360,000 distinct CDR3 sequences, 12% being singletons. These sequences were also reported in another study, on T cells in Graves' hyperthyroidism and ophthalmopathy.

Material: peripheral blood mononuclear cells (PBMCs), obtained at new diagnosis, from a patient treated with antithyroid drugs. Receptors originate from a woman between 18 and 30 years old with Graves disease.

The table lists this clonotype with a few counts. A much bigger clone sits one base away, suggesting this may be a read error. The V call is TRBV11-2, the J call TRBJ2-7; weak D call: TRBD2 (5 bases). V lost 5 bases, J lost 2 bases, and 25 bases lay in between. The CDR3 is 18 amino acids. Germline V CDR1 and CDR2: SGHAT, FQNNGV. In DNA, the CDR3 is TGTGCCAGCAGCCCCCCATCGCGGGCCGGCTTTACCCCCTACGAGCAGTACTTC. As protein: CASSPPSRAGFTPYEQYF.

This clonotype has at least ten counts. This chain links TRBV12-3 or TRBV12-4 with TRBJ1-1, with TRBD1 matching over 8 bases. The CDR3 loop spans 11 amino acids. J was trimmed by 10 bases and V by 10 bases; bases with no gene match: 8. CDR3: CATNQGAVAFF. The CDR3 nucleotides are TGTGCCACTAATCAGGGGGCCGTAGCTTTCTTT.

Only a few counts were recorded for this clonotype. This chain links TRBV19 with TRBJ2-1; 14 nucleotides align to TRBD2. CDR3 size: 15 residues. Germline assignment: CDR1 LNHDA and CDR2 SQIVND (reference sequence). The ends lost 5 bases at V and 9 bases at J; junction bases unmatched: 6. In DNA form, the CDR3 reads TGTGCCAGTAGTCCGGGACTAGCGGGGGTTGGTGAGCAGTTCTTC. Protein sequence: CASSPGLAGVGEQFF.

To note about this clonotype: At one end the junction does not follow the germline gene, possibly because of a read error. J is TRBJ2-1 and V is TRBV4-3, with D possibly called TRBD1 or TRBD2 (5 bases each). The CDR3 runs 16 residues. CDR1 and CDR2 (germline): LGHNA, YSLEER. CDR3: CAGSRKGMGAYNEQFF. CDR3 sequence (DNA): TGCGCCGGCAGCCGCAAGGGGATGGGGGCCTACAATGAGCAGTTCTTC.

This clonotype occurred a few times. Sequence at one end of the junction differs from germline and may be a read error. The chain couples TRBV11-3 to TRBJ2-1, with TRBD1 as a possible D gene (5 bases). Germline values: CDR1 SGHNT, CDR2 YENEEA. The CDR3 totals 15 residues. The CDR3: CASNLGANAYNEQFF. The CDR3 region has the DNA TGTGCCAGCAACTTAGGGGCTAACGCTTACAATGAGCAGTTCTTC. The full variable domain, rest sourced from reference TRBV11-3 and TRBJ2-1, is EAGVVQSPRYKIIEKKQPVAFWCNPISGHNTLYWYLQNLGQGPELLIRYENEEAVDDSQLPKDRFSAERLKGVDSTLKIQPAELGDSAVYLCASNLGANAYNEQFFGPGTRLTVL.

The table lists this clonotype with many counts. The V gene is TRBV20-1, the J gene TRBJ2-7; tentatively, D is TRBD2 (6 bases). This CDR3 comprises 15 residues. Per germline, CDR1 DFQATT and CDR2 SNEGSKA (reference sequence). Trimming shortened V by 8 bases and J by 2 bases, and 22 bases separated the two germline ends. The CDR3 DNA is TGCAGTCCCTCCCTCCGGGAGTTGGGCACCTACGAGCAGTACTTC. It specifies CSPSLRELGTYEQYF.

This clonotype was detected many times. V and J are TRBV25-1 and TRBJ1-2; 10 nucleotides match TRBD1. CDR3 length: 16 residues. After removal of 1 base from V and 6 bases from J, the junction contained 8 bases not matched to a gene. The germline gives CDR1 MGHDK, CDR2 SYGVNS. As DNA, the CDR3 is TGTGCCAGCAGTGAATTAAGGACAGGGGGACCGCATGGCTACACCTTC. Residues: CASSELRTGGPHGYTF.

A few counts support this clonotype. The gene calls are TRBV10-2 and TRBJ2-1; TRBD2 matches at 8 bases. This CDR3 comprises 15 residues. V dropped 7 bases and J dropped 4; count of bases not matched to a gene: 9. Germline CDR1 reads WSHSY; CDR2 reads SAAADI. The DNA of the CDR3 is TGCGCCAGCACTGGAGCGGGAGAGCTTTACAATGAGCAGTTCTTC. It is translated as CASTGAGELYNEQFF.

This clonotype showed up many times. The chain carries TRBV6-5 and TRBJ2-3; TRBD1 agrees at 7 bases. The J segment lost 3 bases and the V segment lost 3 bases, leaving 6 bases of the junction unmatched. The CDR3 has 15 amino acids. Germline CDR1 MNHEY, CDR2 SVGAGI. The CDR3: CASSYRDRNTDTQYF. The DNA for the CDR3 is TGTGCCAGCAGTTATAGGGACAGAAATACAGATACGCAGTATTTT.

This chain uses TRBV24-1 with TRBJ2-5, with 10 positions matching TRBD1. CDR3 length equals 15 residues. The junction had 2 bases not matched to a gene; V was cut back by 0 bases and J by 5 bases. From germline, CDR1 is KGHDR and CDR2 SFDVKD. This chain's CDR3 is CATSDLGTGDETQYF. In DNA form, the CDR3 reads TGTGCCACCAGTGATTTGGGGACAGGGGATGAGACCCAGTACTTC.

This clonotype was counted at least ten times. The rearrangement links TRBV28 to TRBJ2-5; a possible D gene is TRBD2 (6 bases). The germline V gene has CDR1 MDHEN and CDR2 SYDVKM. Trimming left V 8 bases short and J 4 bases short, with 11 bases between. The CDR3 consists of 12 residues. The CDR3: CASGRLGETQYF. CDR3 DNA sequence: TGTGCCAGCGGGAGGCTAGGAGAGACCCAGTACTTC.

This clonotype was observed at least ten times. The rearrangement joins TRBV4-1 to TRBJ1-4; D unclear. The germline V and J ends were trimmed by 0 bases and 7 bases, with 9 bases remaining between them. The CDR3 length is 14 residues. Germline CDR1 and CDR2: MGHRA and YSYEKL. CDR3 in amino acids: CASSQDPLGEKLFF. The CDR3 region has the DNA TGCGCCAGCAGCCAAGATCCCTTGGGTGAAAAACTGTTTTTT.

This clonotype was picked up many times. The chain recombines TRBV12-3 or TRBV12-4 with TRBJ2-2; D ambiguous. The CDR3 consists of 12 residues. V was clipped by 3 bases and J by 7 bases, with 6 bases between them. CDR3 loop: CASSFVGGELFF. Written as DNA, the CDR3 is TGTGCCAGCAGTTTCGTTGGCGGGGAGCTGTTTTTT.

There are many counts of this clonotype. The chain couples TRBV29-1 to TRBJ2-1; no definite D call. The V gene lost 3 bases and the J gene lost 8 bases, with 11 bases spanning the gap. The CDR3 is 12 residues long. Per the germline V gene, CDR1 is SQVTM and CDR2 is ANQGSEA. CDR3 loop: CSVDSLLDEQFF. DNA of the CDR3: TGCAGCGTTGATAGCCTACTCGATGAGCAGTTCTTC.